This TCR beta chain is drawn from a study of T-cell reconstitution after alpha-beta-depleted transplantation in children. This CDR3 region has 14 residues. V gave up 4 bases and J gave up 2 bases; unmatched junction bases: 1. Germline CDR1 and CDR2: LGHNA and YNFKEQ. With respect to this clonotype: The antigen is unknown.

Study-wide points: Surviving thymic progenitors and recipient T cells were the source of high TCRbeta diversity at day 60 in some patients. Several hundred graft clones that had expanded were reportedly the source of alpha-beta T cells about two months after transplant. One year after transplant, T-cell counts and diversity came mostly from newly produced T cells.

Preparation of the TCRbeta library involved a method that used unique molecular identifiers. MiXCR, run by TCRdb on the PCR reads, gives a single entry per CDR3 protein. The sample records fewer than 250,000 distinct CDR3 sequences, approximately 15% being singletons. The sample was PBMCs, mostly from graft donor cells, taken 360 days after TCRalphabeta/CD19-depleted stem cell transplant. This clonotype was obtained from a male patient between 2 and 10 years old who had a stem cell transplant for acute lymphoblastic leukemia, so the T cells may come from the graft donor. The V and J genes are TRBV4-2 and TRBJ2-2; TRBD1 aligns across 7 bases. CDR3 residues: CASSRDSNTGELFF. CDR3 bases: TGTGCCAGCAGCCGGGACAGCAACACCGGGGAGCTGTTTTTT.